The 13 T cell receptor beta chains below all came from one sample that was sequenced in a study of shared clonotypes between healthy human individuals. The method was immunoSEQ multiplex PCR; TCRdb's version includes in-frame clones alone and lacks a portion of them. The repertoire holds some 2 million clones, with about 95% as singletons. Naive CD8 populations comprised CD45RO-negative cells positively selected for CCR7, excluding terminally differentiated effector memory CD45RA+ cells. What was sequenced was naive CD8+ T cells sorted from blood. Receptors originate from a man aged 18 to 29 in good health.

The chain couples TRBV6-1 to TRBJ2-1, with D uncertain. This CDR3 contains 15 residues. The germline V gene has CDR1 MNHNS and CDR2 SASEGT. V lost 2 bases to trimming and J lost 4 bases, with 12 bases between them. DNA of the CDR3: TGTGCCAGCAGTGAATTTGAACTCCAGTACAATGAGCAGTTCTTC. As protein: CASSEFELQYNEQFF.

For this clone: This CDR3 is also generated by other DNA sequences in the sample. V gene TRBV7-2 combines with J gene TRBJ2-1, with TRBD2 matching 9 bases. This CDR3 is 15 amino acids long. In germline, CDR1 is SGHTA, CDR2 FQGNSA. V lost 0 bases and J lost 4; bases outside the gene matches: 1. DNA of the CDR3: TGTGCCAGCAGCTTAGCTAGCGGGGGTTACAATGAGCAGTTCTTC. Amino acids: CASSLASGGYNEQFF.

This chain uses TRBV5-8 with TRBJ2-5, with D maybe TRBD1 (5 bases). Trimming pared 6 bases from V and 5 bases from J, leaving 17 bases between. CDR3 length equals 14 residues. Per germline, CDR1 SGHTS and CDR2 YDEGEE. The CDR3 bases are TGTGCCAGCACCCTTGGACATTTAGTGGAGACCCAGTACTTC. Its protein is CASTLGHLVETQYF.

The chain combines TRBV29-1 with TRBJ2-1, with 9 bases lining up with TRBD2. The V segment lost 4 bases and the J segment 2 bases; nucleotides outside the gene matches: 3. This CDR3 has 14 amino acids. The V gene's germline CDR1 is SQVTM and CDR2 ANQGSEA. The CDR3 here is CSVAGGRAYNEQFF. As DNA, the CDR3 is TGCAGCGTTGCTGGCGGGAGGGCCTACAATGAGCAGTTCTTC.

A single count supports this clone. This sequence may be a read error, since a much larger clone differs from it by one base. At the DNA level, this CDR3 is encoded by other sequences in the same sample as well. The V and J genes are TRBV11-2 and TRBJ2-7, with D hard to call. The CDR3 runs to 11 residues. Looked up from germline, CDR1 is SGHAT and CDR2 is FQNNGV. The V end was cut by 5 bases, the J end by 0 bases, with 2 bases between. In DNA, the CDR3 is TGTGCCAGCAGCGCCTCCTACGAGCAGTACTTC. It encodes CASSASYEQYF. The full variable domain, completed using reference TRBV11-2 and TRBJ2-7, is EAGVAQSPRYKIIEKRQSVAFWCNPISGHATLYWYQQILGQGPKLLIQFQNNGVVDDSQLPKDRFSAERLKGVDSTLKIQPAKLEDSAVYLCASSASYEQYFGPGTRLTVT.

V gene TRBV5-6 combines with J gene TRBJ2-4; 7 positions match TRBD1. CDR3 length: 13 amino acids. CDR1 is SGHDT, CDR2 YYEEEE, per germline. V was clipped by 0 bases and J by 6 bases; unmatched bases: 0. The CDR3 DNA reads as TGTGCCAGCAGCTTGGAGGGGGCAAACATTCAGTACTTC. Amino acids: CASSLEGANIQYF.

The table lists this clone with a count of one. The chain links TRBV6-1 to TRBJ2-5; D remains ambiguous. Between the trimmed V and J ends, which lost 1 base and 4 bases, there was a span of 13 bases. The CDR3 totals 15 residues. Germline CDR1 and CDR2: MNHNS and SASEGT. CDR3 sequence: CASSEDPAQRETQYF. The CDR3 nucleotides are TGTGCCAGCAGTGAAGACCCGGCCCAGCGAGAGACCCAGTACTTC.

The CDR3, as DNA: TGCGCCAGCAGCCCATGGGACAGGGGAATGGGTTCACCCCTCCACTTT. Translated: CASSPWDRGMGSPLHF. The chain uses TRBV5-1 and TRBJ1-6; 10 bases agree with TRBD1. V trimming: 4 bases; J trimming: 9 bases; junction bases outside the gene matches: 10. Germline V gene lookup returns CDR1 SGHRS and CDR2 YFSETQ. The CDR3 covers 16 residues.

This chain uses TRBV7-2 with TRBJ2-3, with 8 bases aligning to TRBD2. The germline gives CDR1 SGHTA, CDR2 FQGNSA. The CDR3 runs to 16 residues. J was trimmed by 4 bases and V by 5 bases; bases with no gene match: 11. The CDR3 DNA is TGTGCCAGCAGCGCGGCTAGCGGGCCGGGCGCAGATACGCAGTATTTT. Protein sequence: CASSAASGPGADTQYF.

CDR3 residues: CASSYSIGGQETQYF. DNA for the CDR3: TGTGCCAGCAGTTACTCGATAGGGGGTCAAGAGACCCAGTACTTC. The J gene is TRBJ2-5, the V gene TRBV6-5; a possible D gene is TRBD1 (6 bases). The CDR3 runs to 15 residues. CDR1 MNHEY and CDR2 SVGAGI come from the germline V gene. With 0 bases removed from V and 2 bases from J, the gap between germline ends came to 10 bases.

This clone has a handful of counts. The chain is built from TRBV15 and TRBJ1-4; weak D call: TRBD1 (5 bases). V was clipped by 0 bases and J by 3 bases, with 14 bases between them. There are 17 residues in the CDR3. Germline CDR1 is LNHNV and CDR2 is YYDKDF (reference sequence). CDR3 region: CATSRDLSGPANEKLFF. Written as DNA, the CDR3 is TGTGCCACCAGCAGAGACCTCTCGGGGCCGGCTAATGAAAAACTGTTTTTT.

The CDR3 spells CASSVTGGEAYEQYF. The CDR3 region has the DNA TGTGCCAGCAGTGTCACAGGGGGTGAAGCGTACGAGCAGTACTTC. V usage is TRBV6-1 and J usage is TRBJ2-7, with 8 bases fitting TRBD1. CDR1 and CDR2 (germline): MNHNS, SASEGT. J gave up 4 bases and V 4 bases, and 9 bases lay outside the gene matches. The CDR3 extends over 15 amino acids.

The gene calls are TRBV4-3 and TRBJ1-5, with D unclear. The CDR3 totals 14 residues. Germline CDR1 is LGHNA and CDR2 is YSLEER. V lost 1 base, J lost 5 bases, and 9 bases lay in between. CDR3 coding DNA: TGCGCCAGCAGCCAAGGGACCGACTATCAGCCCCAGCATTTT. Its translation: CASSQGTDYQPQHF.